This T cell receptor (beta chain) was sequenced in a study of blood T cell repertoires in COVID-19. Trimming cost V 0 bases and J 6 bases, with 11 bases left between them. CDR1 and CDR2 from the germline V gene are MNHEY and SVGEGT. CDR3 length equals 14 residues. Libraries were prepared by immunoSEQ multiplex PCR; TCRdb keeps only in-frame clonotypes and omits some of them. The sample has 250,000 to 350,000 clones, 70% to 90% seen once; the top ten hold roughly 7.1%. The receptor comes from a woman aged 50 to 65 who had recovered from COVID-19. What was sequenced was peripheral blood. V gene TRBV6-2 or TRBV6-3 combines with J gene TRBJ1-2, with D hard to call. As DNA, the CDR3 is TGTGCCAGCAGTTACTCTCCGGGATACGATGGCTACACCTTC. Its protein product is CASSYSPGYDGYTF.